Listed below are T cell receptor beta chains from one sample, sequenced in a study of blood T cell repertoires in COVID-19. TCRdb keeps only in-frame clones here, not all; method: immunoSEQ multiplex PCR. Here the sample spans some 190,000 clones, 86% being singletons. Sample: PBMCs or T cells enriched from blood (not recorded which). These receptors were taken from a man aged 40-50 years with acute COVID-19. CDR3s leave out the opening cysteine and the closing phenylalanine or tryptophan. The order of the fields is J gene, V gene, CDR3 protein.

J: TRBJ2-7; V: TRBV28; CDR3: ASSFPSGGGSYEQY
J: TRBJ2-1; V: TRBV5-1; CDR3: ASSLEREQF
J: TRBJ2-7; V: TRBV7-9; CDR3: ASSILQLAGSHEQY
J: TRBJ1-1; V: TRBV7-9; CDR3: ASSLGQPNTEAF
J: TRBJ2-2; V: TRBV5-1; CDR3: ASSLSGPRELF
J: TRBJ2-3; V: TRBV9; CDR3: ASSEGGLHTDTQY
J: TRBJ2-5; V: TRBV3-1/TRBV3-2; CDR3: ASRQSRGETQY
J: TRBJ2-3; V: TRBV5-1; CDR3: ASSAEGRGPTDTQY
J: TRBJ2-1; V: TRBV2; CDR3: ASSVRDEQF
J: TRBJ2-1; V: TRBV27; CDR3: ASSLSLRWEGYNEQF
J: TRBJ1-5; V: TRBV19; CDR3: ASSIGGYNQPQH
J: TRBJ2-2; V: TRBV18; CDR3: ASSPFEVGENTGELF
J: TRBJ1-4; V: TRBV28; CDR3: ASSPSTTNEKLF
J: TRBJ1-6; V: TRBV28; CDR3: ASSFLGREGSPLH
J: TRBJ1-2; V: TRBV9; CDR3: ASSVGATSNYGYT
J: TRBJ2-7; V: TRBV7-9; CDR3: ASSLSPGAENSYEQY
J: TRBJ1-1; V: TRBV13; CDR3: ASSLRGMSEAF
J: TRBJ2-7; V: TRBV2; CDR3: ASSGLRGGGYEQY
J: TRBJ2-5; V: TRBV12-3/TRBV12-4; CDR3: ASSNTPAQY
J: TRBJ1-1; V: TRBV29-1; CDR3: SVRAGTTGWNTEAF
J: TRBJ2-3; V: TRBV5-1; CDR3: ASSLEQRGTDTQY
J: TRBJ1-2; V: TRBV5-1; CDR3: ASSLGTGTGDYGYT
J: TRBJ1-6; V: TRBV9; CDR3: ASSDGTGGNSPLH
J: TRBJ2-2; V: TRBV7-2; CDR3: ASSGFGGSGGELF
J: TRBJ2-2; V: TRBV7-9; CDR3: ASSFFLAGSLTGELF
J: TRBJ1-1; V: TRBV19; CDR3: ASSIQGAYTEAF
J: TRBJ1-3; V: TRBV5-4; CDR3: ASSLAGSGNTIY
J: TRBJ2-2; V: TRBV7-8; CDR3: ASSPGLAGAVTTGELF
J: TRBJ2-3; V: TRBV6-5; CDR3: ASKRQRGSDTQY
J: TRBJ2-1; V: TRBV28; CDR3: ASRPQNHNEQF
J: TRBJ1-2; V: TRBV3-1/TRBV3-2; CDR3: ASSRGVIYGYT
J: TRBJ2-5; V: TRBV10-2; CDR3: ASSEGGKVETQY
J: TRBJ2-3; V: TRBV3-1/TRBV3-2; CDR3: ASRRTGFTDTQY
J: TRBJ2-2; V: TRBV7-3; CDR3: ASSLQGITNTGELF
J: TRBJ2-2; V: TRBV7-9; CDR3: ASSLFGVTGELF
J: TRBJ2-5; V: TRBV6-6; CDR3: ASSYSDRGRETQY
J: TRBJ2-2; V: TRBV18; CDR3: ASSPRLAGDGGELF
J: TRBJ2-1; V: TRBV5-8; CDR3: ASSSGLAAYNEQF
J: TRBJ1-3; V: TRBV28; CDR3: ASSRPGQPGNTIY
J: TRBJ2-3; V: TRBV28; CDR3: ASSSQTSGTSTDTQY
J: TRBJ1-2; V: TRBV24-1; CDR3: ATAETGGYGYT
J: TRBJ1-5; V: TRBV28; CDR3: ASSLFVENQPQH
J: TRBJ1-2; V: TRBV27; CDR3: ASSLLTGGDGYT
J: TRBJ1-1; V: TRBV6-5; CDR3: ASSYAPRGRTEAF
J: TRBJ2-5; V: TRBV19; CDR3: ASRRGTSGRDRETQY
J: TRBJ2-3; V: TRBV15; CDR3: ATSRTRSGSPTDTQY
J: TRBJ2-3; V: TRBV4-3; CDR3: ASSLNPPTSGGTSTDTQY
J: TRBJ2-7; V: TRBV11-2; CDR3: ASSQGGHEQY
J: TRBJ2-6; V: TRBV4-1; CDR3: ASSQGWGPGANVLT
J: TRBJ2-3; V: TRBV2; CDR3: ASIPGTYMDTQY
J: TRBJ2-2; V: TRBV19; CDR3: ASSTTGDPGELF
J: TRBJ2-2; V: TRBV15; CDR3: ATSRVGAGVRNTGELF
J: TRBJ2-1; V: TRBV6-5; CDR3: ASSRLTSLNNEQF
J: TRBJ2-2; V: TRBV9; CDR3: ASSVTDTGELF
J: TRBJ1-1; V: TRBV29-1; CDR3: SVEWDRVPKAF
J: TRBJ1-2; V: TRBV27; CDR3: ASSLERGYGYT
J: TRBJ1-5; V: TRBV24-1; CDR3: ATSDDRGQPQH
J: TRBJ2-4; V: TRBV7-9; CDR3: ASSPPGTGTVVKNIQY
J: TRBJ2-7; V: TRBV27; CDR3: ASTTGGSGRLHEQY